What follows is one TCR beta chain and its context. Sequenced by immunoSEQ multiplex PCR; TCRdb stores in-frame clones only, minus some. The sample lists about 74,000 clones; about 80% were seen once. This sample is drawn from a study of T cell clones after liver transplantation. V gave up 8 bases and J gave up 3 bases; unmatched junction bases: 1. CDR1 and CDR2 (germline): MNHNY, SVGAGI (reference sequence). This CDR3 spans 13 amino acids. Sequences were derived from CD4+ T cells from blood, sampled before liver transplant. The source of this sequence is a human donor who received a liver transplant. The chain has TRBV6-6 and TRBJ2-7; 13 positions agree with TRBD2. CDR3 coding DNA: TGTGCCAGCCGACTAGCGGGAGGCTACGAGCAGTACTTC. This codes for CASRLAGGYEQYF.